The rows below give T cell receptor beta chains drawn from one sample of a study of blood T cells in healthy people across ages. TCRdb itself ran the 5' RACE reads through MiXCR, one entry per CDR3 protein. Of some 1.5 million distinct CDR3 sequences in the sample, 28% are singletons; the top ten hold less than 9.5%. Material for sequencing was blood. The receptors derive from a woman in her thirties in good health. Both conserved end residues are part of each CDR3. Fields, in order: clone size, V gene, D gene, J gene, CDR3 DNA, CDR3 protein. A D gene is named only where the DNA matches it firmly. The listing skips clone size in some rows; elsewhere it reads once, few, many or a size class.

>-|TRBV11-2|TRBD2|TRBJ2-5
TGTGCCAGCAGCCCCCAGCGGGGCAACGGGGAGACCCAGTACTTC
CASSPQRGNGETQYF
>few|TRBV20-1|TRBD2|TRBJ2-3
TGCAGTGCCACCGGGACTACCACAGATACGCAGTATTTT
CSATGTTTDTQYF
>few|TRBV27|-|TRBJ1-4
TGTGCCAGCAGCATGTGGGGCGCCACTAATGAAAAACTGTTTTTT
CASSMWGATNEKLFF
>few|TRBV6-6|-|TRBJ2-5
TGTGCCAGCAGTTACTCTGCAGCACAAGAGACCCAGTACTTC
CASSYSAAQETQYF
>-|TRBV28|-|TRBJ1-4
TGTGCCAGCAGTCGAGCCCCTGGAGGAACTAATGAAAAACTGTTTTTT
CASSRAPGGTNEKLFF
>-|TRBV2|-|TRBJ1-4
TGTGCCAGCGTTGAACAGGGCGTTTCTAATGAAAAACTGTTTTTT
CASVEQGVSNEKLFF
>few|TRBV7-3|-|TRBJ2-1
TGTGCCAGCAGCCCCCAATCAGGGGACCTCTACAATGAGCAGTTCTTC
CASSPQSGDLYNEQFF
>many|TRBV7-9|-|TRBJ1-2
TGTGCCAGCAGTCCTCACGGGGGGGCTCGGAACTATGGCTACACCTTC
CASSPHGGARNYGYTF
>many|TRBV11-2|TRBD2|TRBJ2-4
TGTGCCAGCAGCACCAGCGGGGGGGGCAGCATTCAGTACTTC
CASSTSGGGSIQYF
>-|TRBV5-1|-|TRBJ1-3
TGCGCCAGCAGCTCTGACACTGGAAACACCATATATTTT
CASSSDTGNTIYF
>-|TRBV7-9|TRBD2|TRBJ2-1
TGTGCCAGCAGTCATGGACTAGAAAGGGACAATGAGCAGTTCTTC
CASSHGLERDNEQFF